A selection of T cell receptor beta chains follows, all from one sample in a study of blood T cells in healthy people across ages. TCRdb used MiXCR to reprocess the 5' RACE reads, holding one entry per CDR3 protein. The table records about 640,000 distinct CDR3 sequences, 58% of them present only once. Sequencing input: blood. The receptors come from a man aged 55 to 70 in good health. Each CDR3 is given with its conserved first and last residue. The order of the fields is J gene, CDR3 length, clone size, V gene, D gene, CDR3 protein, CDR3 DNA. The D gene is left open where the match is weak. Not all rows give a size; the values are once, few, many and, for expanded clones, a class.

J: TRBJ1-2
length: 14
size: few
V: TRBV10-3
D: -
CDR3: CAISEQSTNYGYTF
DNA: TGTGCCATCAGTGAGCAGTCAACGAACTATGGCTACACCTTC

J: TRBJ2-7
length: 13
size: -
V: TRBV6-1
D: -
CDR3: CASSESRGGEQYF
DNA: TGTGCCAGCAGTGAATCCAGGGGGGGCGAGCAGTACTTC

J: TRBJ1-6
length: 13
size: -
V: TRBV28
D: -
CDR3: CAIAGRDNPPLHF
DNA: TGTGCCATCGCGGGAAGGGATAATCCACCCCTCCACTTT

J: TRBJ1-1
length: 11
size: -
V: TRBV29-1
D: -
CDR3: CSGYTYTEAFF
DNA: TGCAGCGGTTACACATACACTGAAGCTTTCTTT

J: TRBJ1-1
length: 14
size: few
V: TRBV3-1
D: -
CDR3: CASSQQGRGTEAFF
DNA: TGTGCCAGCAGCCAACAGGGCAGGGGCACTGAAGCTTTCTTT

J: TRBJ2-7
length: 14
size: few
V: TRBV5-1
D: -
CDR3: CASSPASSGYEQYF
DNA: TGCGCCAGCAGCCCAGCTTCCAGCGGCTACGAGCAGTACTTC

J: TRBJ2-3
length: 16
size: -
V: TRBV9
D: -
CDR3: CASSVGTDPGPDTQYF
DNA: TGTGCCAGCAGCGTAGGGACAGACCCTGGGCCAGATACGCAGTATTTT

J: TRBJ2-1
length: 19
size: -
V: TRBV6-5
D: TRBD2
CDR3: CASSYPTSGGGSSYNEQFF
DNA: TGTGCCAGCAGTTACCCGACTAGCGGGGGAGGGAGCTCCTACAATGAGCAGTTCTTC

J: TRBJ1-2
length: 11
size: -
V: TRBV4-1
D: -
CDR3: CASSQVGGYTF
DNA: TGCGCCAGCAGCCAAGTTGGGGGCTACACCTTC

J: TRBJ1-4
length: 13
size: -
V: TRBV5-1
D: -
CDR3: CASSFGVNEKLFF
DNA: TGCGCCAGCAGCTTCGGGGTAAATGAAAAACTGTTTTTT

J: TRBJ2-5
length: 13
size: -
V: TRBV5-1
D: -
CDR3: CASSTEVLAAQYF
DNA: TGCGCCAGCAGCACCGAGGTCCTCGCGGCCCAGTACTTC

J: TRBJ2-5
length: 15
size: -
V: TRBV14
D: TRBD2
CDR3: CASSPTSGVRETQYF
DNA: TGTGCCAGCAGCCCGACTAGCGGGGTCAGAGAGACCCAGTACTTC

J: TRBJ1-1
length: 14
size: -
V: TRBV5-1
D: -
CDR3: CASSPASTDTEAFF
DNA: TGCGCCAGCAGCCCAGCTTCGACGGACACTGAAGCTTTCTTT

J: TRBJ1-2
length: 15
size: -
V: TRBV11-1
D: -
CDR3: CARDPGGHTNYGYTF
DNA: TGTGCCAGGGACCCTGGAGGGCACACGAACTATGGCTACACCTTC

J: TRBJ2-1
length: 16
size: -
V: TRBV25-1
D: TRBD1
CDR3: CASSESGTGGYNEQFF
DNA: TGTGCCAGCAGTGAATCGGGGACAGGGGGTTACAATGAGCAGTTCTTC

J: TRBJ2-5
length: 14
size: -
V: TRBV5-1
D: -
CDR3: CASSLVPVGGEQYF
DNA: TGCGCCAGCAGCTTGGTCCCGGTGGGGGGTGAGCAGTACTTC

J: TRBJ2-1
length: 12
size: -
V: TRBV4-2
D: -
CDR3: CASSQDLNEQFF
DNA: TGTGCCAGCAGCCAGGACCTCAATGAGCAGTTCTTC

J: TRBJ2-5
length: 14
size: -
V: TRBV25-1
D: -
CDR3: CASSEYRDKETQYF
DNA: TGTGCCAGCAGTGAATATAGAGATAAAGAGACCCAGTACTTC

J: TRBJ2-3
length: 16
size: -
V: TRBV9
D: TRBD1
CDR3: CASSTRTGTSTDTQYF
DNA: TGTGCCAGCAGCACCCGGACAGGGACTAGCACAGATACGCAGTATTTT

J: TRBJ2-3
length: 15
size: few
V: TRBV7-9
D: TRBD2
CDR3: CASSSGTSGTDTQYF
DNA: TGTGCCAGCAGCTCCGGGACTAGCGGCACAGATACGCAGTATTTT

J: TRBJ1-2
length: 15
size: -
V: TRBV5-1
D: TRBD1
CDR3: CASSYARQGAAGYTF
DNA: TGCGCCAGCAGCTATGCAAGACAGGGGGCGGCCGGCTACACCTTC

J: TRBJ1-2
length: 14
size: few
V: TRBV10-3
D: -
CDR3: CAISENPQGQGYTF
DNA: TGTGCCATCAGTGAAAACCCCCAGGGGCAGGGCTACACCTTC

J: TRBJ2-3
length: 13
size: -
V: TRBV12-3/TRBV12-4
D: -
CDR3: CASSLGGSGLQYF
DNA: TGTGCCAGCAGTTTAGGGGGGAGCGGTCTGCAGTATTTT

J: TRBJ2-4
length: 14
size: few
V: TRBV28
D: -
CDR3: CASSSLGPAGGQYF
DNA: TGTGCCAGCTCCAGCCTGGGTCCGGCAGGAGGGCAGTACTTC

J: TRBJ2-1
length: 17
size: -
V: TRBV4-1
D: TRBD1
CDR3: CASSQYVPGQGLNEQFF
DNA: TGCGCCAGCAGCCAATACGTACCGGGACAGGGGTTAAATGAGCAGTTCTTC

J: TRBJ1-5
length: 13
size: -
V: TRBV6-1
D: -
CDR3: CASSEADRQPQHF
DNA: TGTGCCAGCAGTGAAGCCGACCGGCAGCCCCAGCATTTT

J: TRBJ1-1
length: 12
size: few
V: TRBV20-1
D: TRBD1
CDR3: CSVDRANTEAFF
DNA: TGCAGTGTAGACAGGGCGAACACTGAAGCTTTCTTT

J: TRBJ2-2
length: 16
size: -
V: TRBV4-1
D: TRBD1
CDR3: CASSYPPGQGSGELFF
DNA: TGCGCCAGCAGCTACCCCCCCGGACAGGGGTCCGGGGAGCTGTTTTTT

J: TRBJ2-3
length: 12
size: few
V: TRBV12-3/TRBV12-4
D: -
CDR3: CASNPFPDTQYF
DNA: TGTGCCAGCAACCCCTTTCCGGATACGCAGTATTTT

J: TRBJ1-2
length: 14
size: -
V: TRBV5-5
D: -
CDR3: CASSLDSASYGYTF
DNA: TGTGCCAGCAGCTTGGACAGTGCCAGCTATGGCTACACCTTC

J: TRBJ2-7
length: 13
size: few
V: TRBV10-3
D: TRBD1
CDR3: CAVAEDRGREQYF
DNA: TGTGCCGTCGCGGAGGACAGGGGGCGCGAGCAGTACTTC

J: TRBJ1-2
length: 12
size: -
V: TRBV12-3/TRBV12-4
D: -
CDR3: CASRGSLYGYTF
DNA: TGTGCCAGCAGGGGATCACTCTATGGCTACACCTTC

J: TRBJ1-5
length: 14
size: -
V: TRBV6-2/TRBV6-3
D: -
CDR3: CASSYLISNQPQHF
DNA: TGTGCCAGCAGTTACCTCATTAGCAATCAGCCCCAGCATTTT

J: TRBJ2-1
length: 13
size: -
V: TRBV6-5
D: -
CDR3: CASSYSRGDEQFF
DNA: TGTGCCAGCAGTTACTCGCGGGGCGATGAGCAGTTCTTC

J: TRBJ2-7
length: 16
size: -
V: TRBV5-1
D: -
CDR3: CASSLGRTGIPYEQYF
DNA: TGCGCCAGCAGCTTGGGGAGGACGGGGATTCCCTACGAGCAGTACTTC

J: TRBJ2-5
length: 15
size: -
V: TRBV20-1
D: -
CDR3: CSAKPRRGPLETQYF
DNA: TGCAGTGCTAAGCCCCGGCGGGGGCCTTTAGAGACCCAGTACTTC

J: TRBJ2-7
length: 13
size: -
V: TRBV7-9
D: -
CDR3: CASSLGIFYEQYF
DNA: TGTGCCAGCAGCTTAGGGATCTTCTACGAGCAGTACTTC

J: TRBJ2-3
length: 15
size: -
V: TRBV9
D: -
CDR3: CASSSPTALTDTQYF
DNA: TGTGCCAGCAGCTCTCCGACGGCTCTCACAGATACGCAGTATTTT

J: TRBJ1-6
length: 14
size: once
V: TRBV9
D: -
CDR3: CASSGQGNNSPLHF
DNA: TGTGCCAGCAGCGGTCAGGGGAATAATTCACCCCTCCACTTT

J: TRBJ2-4
length: 12
size: -
V: TRBV5-1
D: TRBD2
CDR3: CAGSWEGNVQYF
DNA: TGCGCCGGCAGCTGGGAGGGTAACGTTCAGTACTTC

J: TRBJ2-1
length: 15
size: -
V: TRBV20-1
D: TRBD1
CDR3: CSARDPGQGAIEQFF
DNA: TGCAGTGCTAGAGATCCTGGACAGGGGGCGATTGAGCAGTTCTTC